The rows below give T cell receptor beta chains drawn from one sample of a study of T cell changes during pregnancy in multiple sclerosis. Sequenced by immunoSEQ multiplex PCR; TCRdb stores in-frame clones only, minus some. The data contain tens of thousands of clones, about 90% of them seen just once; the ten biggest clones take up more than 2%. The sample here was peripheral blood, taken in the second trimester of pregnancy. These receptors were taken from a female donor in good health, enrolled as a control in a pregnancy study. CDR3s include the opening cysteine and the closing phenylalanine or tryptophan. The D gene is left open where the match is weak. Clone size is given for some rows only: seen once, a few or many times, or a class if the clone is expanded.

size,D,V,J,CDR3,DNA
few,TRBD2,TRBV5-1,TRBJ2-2,CASRPVAGANTGELFF,TGCGCCAGCAGGCCGGTAGCGGGCGCGAACACCGGGGAGCTGTTTTTT
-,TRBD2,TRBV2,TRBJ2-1,CASRESGRPSHNEQFF,TGTGCCAGCAGAGAGAGCGGGAGGCCGTCCCACAATGAGCAGTTCTTC
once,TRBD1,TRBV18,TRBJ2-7,CASSLRQGYEQYF,TGTGCCAGCTCACTCAGACAGGGTTACGAGCAGTACTTC
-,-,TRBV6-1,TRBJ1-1,CASSSGVMNTEAFF,TGTGCCAGCAGTTCAGGGGTTATGAACACTGAAGCTTTCTTT
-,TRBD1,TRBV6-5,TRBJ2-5,CASSYSGQFQETQYF,TGTGCCAGCAGTTACTCGGGACAGTTCCAAGAGACCCAGTACTTC
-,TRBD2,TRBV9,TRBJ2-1,CASSYLLAGVHNEQFF,TGTGCCAGCAGCTACCTCTTAGCGGGAGTGCACAATGAGCAGTTCTTC
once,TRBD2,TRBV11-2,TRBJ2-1,CASSLENSGSEFF,TGTGCCAGCAGCTTAGAAAATAGCGGGAGTGAGTTCTTC
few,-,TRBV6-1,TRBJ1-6,CASSASRQANSPLHF,TGTGCCAGCAGTGCAAGCAGACAGGCTAATTCACCCCTCCACTTT
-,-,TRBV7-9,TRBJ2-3,CASSKPQGGDTQYF,TGTGCCAGCAGCAAACCCCAGGGGGGAGATACGCAGTATTTT
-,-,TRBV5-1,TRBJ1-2,CASSFEDTGLGYTF,TGCGCCAGCAGCTTTGAAGATACAGGTCTTGGCTACACCTTC
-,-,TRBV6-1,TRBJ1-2,CASSSGYTF,TGTGCCAGCTCTAGCGGCTACACCTTC
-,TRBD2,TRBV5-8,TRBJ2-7,CASRHGTSGNYEQYF,TGTGCCAGCCGGCACGGGACTAGCGGGAACTACGAGCAGTACTTC
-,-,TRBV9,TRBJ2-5,CASSGASETQYF,TGTGCCAGCAGCGGCGCTTCGGAGACCCAGTACTTC
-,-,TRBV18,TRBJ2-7,CASSHDSPGEQYF,TGTGCCAGCTCACATGACAGCCCCGGCGAGCAGTACTTC
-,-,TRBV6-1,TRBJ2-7,CAGSRTDSYEQYF,TGTGCCGGCTCGAGGACAGACTCCTACGAGCAGTACTTC
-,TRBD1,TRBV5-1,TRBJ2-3,CASSGTALPDTQYF,TGCGCCAGCAGTGGGACAGCCCTCCCAGATACGCAGTATTTT
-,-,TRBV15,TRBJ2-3,CATSSRGGRTDTQYF,TGTGCCACCAGCTCCCGAGGAGGGCGAACAGATACGCAGTATTTT
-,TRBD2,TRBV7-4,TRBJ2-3,CASSSSGEVPDTQYF,TGTGCCAGCAGCTCGAGCGGGGAAGTTCCAGATACGCAGTATTTT
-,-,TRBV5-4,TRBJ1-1,CASSPGIAEAFF,TGTGCCAGCAGCCCGGGAATCGCTGAAGCTTTCTTT
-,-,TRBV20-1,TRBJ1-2,CSARGGYGYTF,TGCAGTGCTAGAGGCGGCTATGGCTACACCTTC
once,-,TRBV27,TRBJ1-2,CASSSGTNYGYTF,TGTGCCAGCAGTTCAGGGACTAACTATGGCTACACCTTC
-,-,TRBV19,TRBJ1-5,CASSVGTQFQPQHF,TGTGCCAGTAGTGTAGGGACACAATTTCAGCCCCAGCATTTT
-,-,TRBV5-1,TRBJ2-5,CASSFTSYRETQYF,TGCGCCAGCAGCTTCACTAGCTATCGAGAGACCCAGTACTTC
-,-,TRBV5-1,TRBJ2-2,CASSLDPRGWTGELFF,TGCGCCAGCAGCTTGGACCCCCGGGGGTGGACCGGGGAGCTGTTTTTT
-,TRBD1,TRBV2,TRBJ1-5,CASRGSGTGGQPQHF,TGTGCCAGCAGAGGCTCCGGGACAGGAGGACAGCCCCAGCATTTT
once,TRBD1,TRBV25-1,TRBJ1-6,CASSESRGSYNSPLHF,TGTGCCAGCAGTGAATCCAGGGGGTCCTATAATTCACCCCTCCACTTT
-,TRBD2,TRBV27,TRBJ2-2,CASSLGGRTGELFF,TGTGCCAGCAGTTTGGGCGGGAGAACCGGGGAGCTGTTTTTT
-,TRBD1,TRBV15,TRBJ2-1,CATSRGILNRGRQGWPYNEQFF,TGTGCCACCAGTAGGGGGATACTGAACAGGGGGCGGCAGGGGTGGCCCTACAATGAGCAGTTCTTC
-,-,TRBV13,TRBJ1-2,CASSLGGAHGYTF,TGTGCCAGCAGCTTAGGGGGGGCGCATGGCTACACCTTC
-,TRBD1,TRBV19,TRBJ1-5,CAAGTGGLSNQPQHF,TGTGCCGCCGGGACAGGGGGCCTTAGCAATCAGCCCCAGCATTTT
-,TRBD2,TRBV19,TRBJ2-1,CASSILLAGAREQFF,TGTGCCAGTAGTATCTTACTAGCGGGAGCGCGGGAGCAGTTCTTC
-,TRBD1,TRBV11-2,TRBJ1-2,CASSLAGDRGDIYGYTF,TGTGCCAGCAGCTTAGCCGGGGACAGGGGCGATATCTATGGCTACACCTTC
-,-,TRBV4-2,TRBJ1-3,CATGVSGNTIYF,TGTGCCACCGGGGTCTCTGGAAACACCATATATTTT
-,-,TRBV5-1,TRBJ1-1,CASSRTGTLLGDTEAFF,TGCGCCAGCAGCCGCACCGGGACACTCCTAGGGGACACTGAAGCTTTCTTT
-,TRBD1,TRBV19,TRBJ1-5,CASSIPGTGLNQPQHF,TGTGCCAGTAGTATACCGGGGACAGGGCTTAATCAGCCCCAGCATTTT
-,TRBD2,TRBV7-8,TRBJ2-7,CASSLAAGGSYEQYF,TGTGCCAGCAGCTTGGCAGCGGGAGGTTCCTACGAGCAGTACTTC
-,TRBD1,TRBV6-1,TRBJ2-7,CASSTNPDRVHEQYF,TGTGCCAGCAGTACAAACCCGGACAGGGTCCACGAGCAGTACTTC
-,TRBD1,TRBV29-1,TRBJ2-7,CSVAPGTASYEQYF,TGCAGCGTTGCTCCCGGGACAGCCTCCTACGAGCAGTACTTC
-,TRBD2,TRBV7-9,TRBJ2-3,CASSRQSRREGSTDTQYF,TGTGCCAGCAGCCGTCAGTCGAGGCGGGAGGGGAGCACAGATACGCAGTATTTT
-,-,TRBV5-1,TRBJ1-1,CASRGDEAFF,TGCGCCAGCAGAGGGGATGAAGCTTTCTTT
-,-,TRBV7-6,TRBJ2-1,CASSLATETYNEQFF,TGTGCCAGCAGCTTAGCGACGGAGACTTACAATGAGCAGTTCTTC
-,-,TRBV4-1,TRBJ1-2,CASSQIDGTPHNGYTF,TGCGCCAGCAGCCAAATCGACGGGACACCGCATAATGGCTACACCTTC
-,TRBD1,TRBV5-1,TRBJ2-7,CASSLGTGAYEQYF,TGCGCCAGCAGCCTGGGGACAGGGGCCTACGAGCAGTACTTC
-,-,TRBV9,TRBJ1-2,CASSVGGISGYTF,TGTGCCAGCAGCGTAGGAGGGATCTCTGGCTACACCTTC
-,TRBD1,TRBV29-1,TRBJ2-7,CSVARDSAYEQYF,TGCAGCGTTGCCCGGGACAGTGCCTACGAGCAGTACTTC
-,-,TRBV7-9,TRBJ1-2,CASTKGEVPFNYGYTF,TGTGCCAGCACCAAAGGAGAGGTGCCTTTTAACTATGGCTACACCTTC
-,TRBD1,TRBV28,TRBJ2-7,CASSPGQGALDEQYF,TGTGCCAGCAGTCCGGGACAGGGTGCGTTGGACGAGCAGTACTTC
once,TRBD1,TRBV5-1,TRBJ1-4,CASSSPTGQGSGSATNEKLFF,TGCGCCAGCAGCTCACCAACAGGACAGGGATCCGGATCGGCAACTAATGAAAAACTGTTTTTT
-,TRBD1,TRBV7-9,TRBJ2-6,CASSLPPGTAKLANVLTF,TGTGCCAGCAGCCTCCCCCCCGGGACAGCCAAGTTGGCCAACGTCCTGACTTTC
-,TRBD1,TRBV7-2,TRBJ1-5,CASSARTGLVQPQHF,TGTGCCAGCAGCGCCCGGACAGGGCTTGTGCAGCCCCAGCATTTT
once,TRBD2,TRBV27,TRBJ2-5,CASSLSSGGVGETQYF,TGTGCCAGCAGTTTATCGAGCGGGGGCGTAGGGGAGACCCAGTACTTC
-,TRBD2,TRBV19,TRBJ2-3,CASKKRGSTDTQYF,TGTGCCAGTAAGAAGCGGGGAAGCACAGATACGCAGTATTTT
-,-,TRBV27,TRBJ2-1,CASSLESRSSYNEQFF,TGTGCCAGCAGTTTAGAATCGAGGTCGTCCTACAATGAGCAGTTCTTC
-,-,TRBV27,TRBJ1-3,CASSLGGAEGNTIYF,TGTGCCAGCAGTTTAGGCGGGGCTGAAGGAAACACCATATATTTT
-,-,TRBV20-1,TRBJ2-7,CSWGQTEQYF,TGCAGCTGGGGGCAGACGGAGCAGTACTTC
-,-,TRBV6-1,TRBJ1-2,CASSAWPLADYGYTF,TGTGCCAGCAGTGCATGGCCGCTAGCGGACTATGGCTACACCTTC
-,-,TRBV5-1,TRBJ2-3,CASSLAGKTDTQYF,TGCGCCAGCAGCTTGGCCGGGAAGACAGATACGCAGTATTTT
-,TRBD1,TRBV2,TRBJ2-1,CASSPGQADNEQFF,TGTGCCAGCAGTCCGGGACAGGCAGACAATGAGCAGTTCTTC
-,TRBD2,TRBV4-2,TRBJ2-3,CASAAGGGTDTQYF,TGTGCCAGCGCTGCAGGCGGGGGGACAGATACGCAGTATTTT
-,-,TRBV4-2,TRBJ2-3,CASSQDVGGVADTQYF,TGTGCCAGCAGCCAAGACGTCGGGGGAGTCGCAGATACGCAGTATTTT